This note documents a single T cell receptor (beta chain) sequence. The data are from a study of blood T cell repertoires in COVID-19. About the research overall: Nucleic acid was either cDNA or gDNA, and it came from T cells, B-cell-depleted T cells, or PBMCs.

V lost 1 base and J lost 4; bases outside the gene matches: 6. Per germline, CDR1 SEHNR and CDR2 FQNEAQ (reference sequence). This CDR3 contains 15 residues. TCRdb keeps only in-frame clones here, not all; method: immunoSEQ multiplex PCR. Altogether roughly 68,000 clones are present, more than 70% being singletons, with the ten largest covering approximately 6.8%. This TCR came from a woman in her 70s with acute or convalescent COVID-19. Sequencing used peripheral blood. J is TRBJ1-1 and V is TRBV7-9; the match to TRBD1 covers 7 bases. CDR3 sequence: CASSLGWDSSTEAFF. The CDR3 region has the DNA TGTGCCAGCAGCTTAGGTTGGGACAGTAGCACTGAAGCTTTCTTT. The full variable domain, in which reference TRBV7-9 and TRBJ1-1 provide the parts outside the CDR3, is DTGVSQNPRHKITKRGQNVTFRCDPISEHNRLYWYRQTLGQGPEFLTYFQNEAQLEKSRLLSDRFSAERPKGSFSTLEIQRTEQGDSAMYLCASSLGWDSSTEAFFGQGTRLTVV.